The 25 T cell receptor beta chains in this list originate from one sample, sequenced in a study of shared clonotypes between healthy human individuals (dated by TCRdb to the early 2020s). CD8 naive samples were CD45RO-negative cells positively selected for CCR7, giving a CD45RA+CCR7+ population that excluded TemRA cells. To prepare the library, the immunoSEQ multiplex PCR assay was applied. Held by TCRdb, this immuneACCESS table contains in-frame sequences only and omits some clones. Under half of the omission traces to an unresolved V gene where checked; the cause of the rest is unknown. The sample records 2 million to 2.5 million clones, roughly 91% of which are singletons. The ten biggest clones cover over 1.5% of the sample. Sequencing was carried out using naive CD8+ T cells from PBMCs. The sample's cell subset or site label, decoded: CD45RA+CCR7+. These receptors were obtained from a man aged 18 to 30 in good health. Some clones in this sample may be carry-over from other donors' samples.

The chain employs TRBV9 and TRBJ2-7, with D uncertain. V lost 3 bases and J lost 4, with 11 bases in between. CDR3 length equals 13 residues. Germline CDR1 is SGDLS and CDR2 is YYNGEE. For the CDR3, the DNA is TGTGCCAGCAGCGACCCGGTGGGGTACGAGCAGTACTTC. It encodes CASSDPVGYEQYF.

As regards this clone: At the DNA level, this CDR3 is encoded by other sequences in the same sample as well. The chain's CDR3 is CASSWDRAYEQYF. The CDR3 region has the DNA TGTGCCAGCAGTTGGGACAGGGCCTACGAGCAGTACTTC. The V gene is TRBV5-6, the J gene TRBJ2-7, with TRBD1 identical over 9 bases. In germline, CDR1 is SGHDT, CDR2 YYEEEE. With V trimmed by 5 bases and J by 2 bases, 2 bases remained unmatched. The CDR3 spans 13 residues.

This clone is a singleton in its sample. This chain joins TRBV4-1 and TRBJ1-2, with D unclear. This CDR3 comprises 14 residues. In germline, CDR1 is MGHRA, CDR2 YSYEKL. V was cut by 1 base and J by 7 bases, with 13 bases left in between. The CDR3: CASSQGPLAGGYTF. The CDR3 bases are TGCGCCAGCAGCCAAGGCCCACTGGCAGGTGGCTACACCTTC.

J is TRBJ2-2 and V is TRBV5-1; 10 nucleotides agree with TRBD1. The trim removed 4 bases at V and 4 bases at J, leaving 4 bases unmatched. CDR3 size: 15 residues. Germline V gene sequence: CDR1 SGHRS, CDR2 YFSETQ. The chain's CDR3 is CASSGGTGVTGELFF. The CDR3 DNA reads as TGCGCCAGCAGCGGCGGGACAGGGGTCACCGGGGAGCTGTTTTTT.

V and J are TRBV7-2 and TRBJ2-7, with TRBD1 identical over 9 bases. V lost 5 bases, J lost 0 bases, and 5 bases stayed unmatched. This CDR3 contains 15 residues. Germline CDR1 and CDR2: SGHTA and FQGNSA. CDR3 region: CASSIRDRDSYEQYF. The CDR3 DNA sequence: TGTGCCAGCAGCATCCGGGACAGGGACTCCTACGAGCAGTACTTC.

The rearrangement joins TRBV5-1 to TRBJ2-4, with 9 bases fitting TRBD2. Trimming took 1 base from V and 0 from J; bases not matched to a gene: 11. This CDR3 is built from 19 residues. From germline, CDR1 is SGHRS and CDR2 YFSETQ. CDR3 nucleotides: TGCGCCAGCAGCTTGTCGAGCCTAGCGGGACGCCTAGCCAAAAACATTCAGTACTTC. This codes for CASSLSSLAGRLAKNIQYF.

Note on this clone: Its ends do not fully match the called genes, so a read error is possible. The rearrangement joins TRBV25-1 to TRBJ1-2, with D tentatively TRBD1 (6 bases). The CDR3 runs 10 residues. From germline, CDR1 is MGHDK and CDR2 SYGVNS. CDR3 amino acids: CASGGWTPSF. The CDR3 region has the DNA TGTGCCAGCGGGGGCTGGACCCCTAGCTTC.

Comment on this clone: The sample has other DNA sequences that encode this CDR3 too. The V and J genes are TRBV9 and TRBJ2-7; TRBD2 agrees at 9 bases. J was trimmed by 2 bases and V by 0 bases; bases with no gene match: 3. The CDR3 has 15 residues. Germline V CDR1 and CDR2: SGDLS, YYNGEE. CDR3 sequence reads: CASSVGGTSPYEQYF. In DNA form, the CDR3 reads TGTGCCAGCAGCGTAGGAGGGACTAGCCCCTACGAGCAGTACTTC.

The V gene is TRBV4-1, the J gene TRBJ2-6, with D possibly TRBD1 on 6 matching bases. Deletions cut 4 bases from V and 2 bases from J, with 12 bases between. CDR3 length equals 16 residues. The V gene's germline CDR1 is MGHRA and CDR2 YSYEKL. CDR3 protein: CASSLWTATGANVLTF. The CDR3 nucleotides are TGCGCCAGCAGCCTATGGACAGCTACTGGGGCCAACGTCCTGACTTTC.

The gene calls are TRBV4-1 and TRBJ2-7; TRBD1 might be the D (7 bases). With 3 bases removed from V and 2 bases from J, the gap between germline ends came to 11 bases. Germline V lookup: CDR1 MGHRA, CDR2 YSYEKL. The CDR3 has 14 residues. CDR3 nucleotide sequence: TGCGCCAGCAGCCAGGCGGGACAGCCCTACGAGCAGTACTTC. Its translation is CASSQAGQPYEQYF.

The genes are TRBV7-2 and TRBJ2-7; TRBD2 aligns across 8 bases. V lost 4 bases and J lost 6; bases outside the gene matches: 5. CDR1 and CDR2 (germline): SGHTA, FQGNSA. The CDR3 is 13 amino acids. The CDR3 sequence: CASSSSGGSEQYF. The CDR3 DNA reads TGTGCCAGCAGCTCCAGCGGGGGAAGCGAGCAGTACTTC.

The V call is TRBV4-1, the J call TRBJ2-2; D is perhaps TRBD1 (6 bases). CDR1 is MGHRA, CDR2 YSYEKL, per germline. This CDR3 is built from 17 residues. Trimming removed 0 bases from V and 0 bases from J, with 11 bases in between. CDR3 nucleotides: TGCGCCAGCAGCCAAGAAGGTGGGACAACGAACACCGGGGAGCTGTTTTTT. This encodes CASSQEGGTTNTGELFF.

The chain is built from TRBV5-4 and TRBJ2-3; the D gene could be TRBD1 or TRBD2 (5 bases each). Germline V gene lookup returns CDR1 SGHNT and CDR2 YYREEE (reference sequence). This CDR3 region has 16 residues. V dropped 4 bases and J dropped 3 bases, with 18 bases sitting between them. CDR3 sequence reads: CASSPNPRGRTDTQYF. CDR3 bases: TGTGCCAGCAGCCCCAACCCACGGGGCAGGACAGATACGCAGTATTTT.

The genes are TRBV28 and TRBJ2-3; 7 bases map to TRBD2. The J segment lost 6 bases and the V segment lost 2 bases, leaving 11 bases of the junction unmatched. The CDR3 loop spans 16 amino acids. CDR1 is MDHEN, CDR2 SYDVKM, per germline. As DNA, the CDR3 is TGTGCCAGCAGTTTACTTGCGGGAGAGAGAGAGGATACGCAGTATTTT. Translated: CASSLLAGEREDTQYF.

CDR3 nucleotide sequence: TGTGCCAGCAGTCTTATACAGACAGACCTTAAGGAAGCTTTCTTT. Amino acid sequence: CASSLIQTDLKEAFF. This chain uses TRBV27 with TRBJ1-1; D might be TRBD1 (5 bases). Germline V gene lookup returns CDR1 MNHEY and CDR2 SMNVEV (reference sequence). The V and J ends lost 5 bases and 8 bases respectively, with 21 bases between them. This CDR3 region has 15 residues.

Notes on this clone: This sample also contains other DNA sequences that code for the same CDR3. The V call is TRBV28, the J call TRBJ1-5, with D unclear. Trimming removed 3 bases from V and 4 bases from J, with 7 bases in between. Germline-derived CDR1 and CDR2 are MDHEN and SYDVKM. The CDR3 sequence is 13 residues long. CDR3 in amino acids: CASSFGRNQPQHF. In nucleotides, the CDR3 is TGTGCCAGCAGTTTTGGCCGAAATCAGCCCCAGCATTTT.

The rearrangement uses TRBV4-1 and TRBJ2-1; 9 nucleotides match TRBD2. The CDR3 runs to 17 residues. V was clipped by 0 bases and J by 3 bases; unmatched bases: 6. CDR1 and CDR2 from the germline V gene are MGHRA and YSYEKL. The CDR3, as DNA: TGCGCCAGCAGCCAAGATTCAGCGGGAGGAGTCTACAATGAGCAGTTCTTC. It codes for CASSQDSAGGVYNEQFF.

V usage is TRBV6-6 and J usage is TRBJ2-1; possibly TRBD2 for D (6 bases). Per germline, CDR1 MNHNY and CDR2 SVGAGI (reference sequence). Trimming shortened V by 8 bases and J by 10 bases, and 12 bases separated the two germline ends. The CDR3 loop spans 11 amino acids. DNA of the CDR3: TGTGCCAGCTCGAACGGGGGAGAGCAGTTCTTC. This gives the protein CASSNGGEQFF.

The chain carries TRBV27 and TRBJ1-5; no definite D call. The CDR3 loop spans 13 amino acids. Trimming shortened V by 6 bases and J by 5 bases, and 11 bases separated the two germline ends. Germline CDR1 reads MNHEY; CDR2 reads SMNVEV (reference sequence). The CDR3 reads CASREDGHQPQHF. CDR3 nucleotide sequence: TGTGCCAGCAGGGAGGACGGCCATCAGCCCCAGCATTTT.

The chain carries TRBV19 and TRBJ1-2; TRBD1 agrees at 7 bases. Germline CDR1 and CDR2: LNHDA and SQIVND (reference sequence). Trimming cost V 6 bases and J 0 bases; bases outside gene matches: 7. The CDR3 spans 15 residues. This CDR3 is CASSLNRGPNYGYTF. CDR3 DNA: TGTGCCAGTAGCCTAAACAGGGGACCTAACTATGGCTACACCTTC.

The chain recombines TRBV18 with TRBJ1-4, with TRBD1 as a possible D gene (6 bases). Germline V lookup: CDR1 KGHSH, CDR2 LQKENI. Trimming shortened V by 6 bases and J by 8 bases, and 19 bases separated the two germline ends. The CDR3 contains 15 residues. CDR3 bases: TGTGCCAGCTCGCCGGACAGATCCTTACCCGAAAAACTGTTTTTT. This codes for CASSPDRSLPEKLFF.

The rearrangement joins TRBV11-3 to TRBJ2-1; D remains ambiguous. The V gene lost 0 bases and the J gene lost 4 bases, with 7 bases spanning the gap. The CDR3 sequence is 14 residues long. CDR1 SGHNT and CDR2 YENEEA come from the germline V gene. CDR3 sequence: CASSLDPGYNEQFF. In DNA, the CDR3 is TGTGCCAGCAGCTTAGACCCGGGTTACAATGAGCAGTTCTTC.

This chain uses TRBV7-9 with TRBJ1-4, with D unresolved. The CDR3 runs to 13 residues. Between the trimmed V and J ends, which lost 1 base and 5 bases, there was a span of 5 bases. Looked up from germline, CDR1 is SEHNR and CDR2 is FQNEAQ (reference sequence). The CDR3 spells CASSLELNEKLFF. The CDR3 DNA sequence: TGTGCCAGCAGCTTAGAACTCAATGAAAAACTGTTTTTT.

The chain couples TRBV2 to TRBJ1-1; TRBD1 matches at 7 bases. CDR1 is SNHLY and CDR2 is FYNNEI in the germline V gene. Losses at the gene ends were 5 bases for V and 4 bases for J; bases not matched to a gene: 7. The CDR3 is 14 amino acids. Here the CDR3 reads CASSSLQGLTEAFF. CDR3 coding DNA: TGTGCCAGCAGTTCTCTACAGGGGCTCACTGAAGCTTTCTTT.

V gene TRBV6-4 combines with J gene TRBJ2-5; 13 positions agree with TRBD2. The CDR3 spans 16 residues. Losses at the gene ends were 3 bases for V and 4 bases for J; bases not matched to a gene: 5. Per the germline V gene, CDR1 is MRHNA and CDR2 is SNTAGT. This chain's CDR3 is CASSDLRLAGGETQYF. The DNA of the CDR3 is TGTGCCAGCAGTGATCTGCGACTAGCGGGAGGAGAGACCCAGTACTTC.